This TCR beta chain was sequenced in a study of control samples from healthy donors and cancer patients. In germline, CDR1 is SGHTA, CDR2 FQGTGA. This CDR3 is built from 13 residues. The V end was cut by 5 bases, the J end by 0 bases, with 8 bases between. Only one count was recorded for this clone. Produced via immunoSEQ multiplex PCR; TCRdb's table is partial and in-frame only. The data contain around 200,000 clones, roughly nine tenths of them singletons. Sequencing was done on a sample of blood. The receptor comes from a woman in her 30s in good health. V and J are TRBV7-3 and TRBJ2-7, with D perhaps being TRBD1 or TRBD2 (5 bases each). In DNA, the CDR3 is TGTGCCAGCAGCCGGGACGGCTCCTACGAGCAGTACTTC. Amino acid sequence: CASSRDGSYEQYF.